The rows below give T cell receptor beta chains drawn from one sample of a study of blood T cells in healthy people across ages. One entry per CDR3 protein, called by TCRdb with MiXCR from the 5' RACE reads. The top ten hold 11% of the sample, which has 1.5 million to 2 million distinct CDR3 sequences, 34% seen once. The source material was blood. The receptors come from a woman between 25 and 40 years old in good health. The CDR3 runs from the conserved cysteine through the conserved F or W. The order of the fields is CDR3 length, D gene, V gene, J gene, clone size, CDR3 DNA, CDR3 protein. The D gene is left open where the match is weak. Size is stated for part of the rows, as once, few or many counts, or as a class when the clone is expanded.

14	NA	TRBV5-1	TRBJ2-5	NA	TGCGCCAGCAGCTCGGACCTGGCTAAAGAGACCCAGTACTTC	CASSSDLAKETQYF
15	NA	TRBV20-1	TRBJ1-4	few	TGCAGTGCTACCCGCTGGACCGGGGGCGAGGGAAAACTGTTTTTT	CSATRWTGGEGKLFF
14	NA	TRBV20-1	TRBJ2-1	many	TGCAGTGCTAGGGAGGGGAGCTCCTACAATGAGCAGTTCTTC	CSAREGSSYNEQFF
14	NA	TRBV4-1	TRBJ1-2	few	TGCGCCAGCAGCCATTTAGGGGGGAACTATGGCTACACCTTC	CASSHLGGNYGYTF
16	TRBD2	TRBV20-1	TRBJ2-1	NA	TGCAGTGCTGATGGCTCCAGCGGGAGGACCTACAATGAGCAGTTCTTC	CSADGSSGRTYNEQFF
13	NA	TRBV5-1	TRBJ2-1	NA	TGCGCCTCCGCGACAGAAGCCTACAATGAGCAGTTCTTC	CASATEAYNEQFF
11	NA	TRBV7-9	TRBJ2-7	few	TGTGCCAGCAGTTGGGACCTCGAGCAGTACTTC	CASSWDLEQYF
16	TRBD1	TRBV27	TRBJ2-1	few	TGTGCCAGCAGTTTCCTAGACAGGGGGCGGGGGGATGAGCAGTTCTTC	CASSFLDRGRGDEQFF
15	TRBD2	TRBV3-1	TRBJ2-1	few	TGTGCCAGCAGCGCTAGCGGGAGGGCCGGCAATGAGCAGTTCTTC	CASSASGRAGNEQFF
12	NA	TRBV27	TRBJ1-5	few	TGTGCCAGCAGTTTCCAGAATCAGCCCCAGCATTTT	CASSFQNQPQHF
12	NA	TRBV9	TRBJ2-7	many	TGTGCCAGCAGCGTAGGGGACTACGAGCAGTACTTC	CASSVGDYEQYF
15	NA	TRBV28	TRBJ2-5	NA	TGTGCCAGCAGGCCTAATTGGGGGTTCGGAGAGACCCAGTACTTC	CASRPNWGFGETQYF
13	NA	TRBV3-1	TRBJ2-5	NA	TGTGCCAGCAGCCACCAGACTAGGCGGACCCAGTACTTC	CASSHQTRRTQYF
13	NA	TRBV11-3	TRBJ1-2	NA	TGTGCCAGCCCCTCCCCCAGGGAGGGGGGCTACACCTTC	CASPSPREGGYTF
13	NA	TRBV6-1	TRBJ2-5	NA	TGTGCCAGCAGTGAGATGGCCGGTCTGGCCCAGTACTTC	CASSEMAGLAQYF
14	NA	TRBV30	TRBJ2-3	NA	TGTGCCGGGAGAATTGTTGGAGGTGGAGATACGCAGTATTTT	CAGRIVGGGDTQYF